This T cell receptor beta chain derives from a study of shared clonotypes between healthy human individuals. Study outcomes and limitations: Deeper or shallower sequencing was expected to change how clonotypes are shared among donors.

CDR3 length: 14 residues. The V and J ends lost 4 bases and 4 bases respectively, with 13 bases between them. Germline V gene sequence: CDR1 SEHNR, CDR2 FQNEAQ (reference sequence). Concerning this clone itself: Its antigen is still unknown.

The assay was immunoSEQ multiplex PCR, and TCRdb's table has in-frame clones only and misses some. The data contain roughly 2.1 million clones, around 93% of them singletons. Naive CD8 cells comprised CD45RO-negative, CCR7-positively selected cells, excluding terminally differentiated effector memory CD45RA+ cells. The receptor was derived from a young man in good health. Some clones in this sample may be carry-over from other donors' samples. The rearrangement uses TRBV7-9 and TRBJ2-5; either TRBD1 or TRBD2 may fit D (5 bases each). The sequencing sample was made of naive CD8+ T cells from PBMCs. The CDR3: CASSYRDEIETQYF. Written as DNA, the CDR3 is TGTGCCAGCAGCTACCGGGACGAAATAGAGACCCAGTACTTC.